Below are 9 T cell receptor beta chains sequenced from a single sample in a study of siplizumab effects on memory and regulatory T cells. This table comes from immunoSEQ multiplex PCR, and its TCRdb copy is limited to in-frame clones, with some not included. The table lists some 99,000 clones, 92% of them singletons. Specimen: Tregs sorted from blood. These receptors were taken from a human donor in good health.

The CDR3 DNA reads TGTGCCAGTAGTTTTCGACTAGTGGAGGGCACAGATACGCAGTATTTT. The encoded protein is CASSFRLVEGTDTQYF. The V and J genes are TRBV19 and TRBJ2-3, with D perhaps matching TRBD2 (6 bases). The CDR3 is 16 amino acids. Between the trimmed V and J ends, which lost 5 bases and 1 base, there was a span of 16 bases. Germline loops: CDR1 LNHDA, CDR2 SQIVND (reference sequence).

The chain is built from TRBV5-1 and TRBJ1-1, with no clear D. Germline assignment: CDR1 SGHRS and CDR2 YFSETQ. The CDR3 runs 15 residues. Trimming left V 0 bases short and J 8 bases short, with 17 bases between. The CDR3 nucleotides are TGCGCCAGCAGCTTGGTAGGGCCTGGGTCAAGGGAAGCTTTCTTT. Its protein product is CASSLVGPGSREAFF.

This chain connects TRBV10-3 to TRBJ2-4; 10 bases are shared with TRBD2. The CDR3 is 14 amino acids. Per the germline V gene, CDR1 is ENHRY and CDR2 is SYGVKD. V was pared by 4 bases and J by 3 bases, with 0 bases of the junction left unmatched. CDR3 region: CAISGTSGKNIQYF. CDR3 bases: TGTGCCATCAGTGGGACTAGCGGCAAAAACATTCAGTACTTC.

This rearrangement joins TRBV19 to TRBJ2-5, with 9 positions matching TRBD1. Germline V CDR1 and CDR2: LNHDA, SQIVND (reference sequence). The CDR3 covers 14 residues. The V and J ends lost 5 bases and 6 bases, in that order; junction bases with no gene match: 7. The CDR3 is CASSSRDRAQTQYF. CDR3 nucleotide sequence: TGTGCCAGTAGTTCCCGGGACAGGGCACAGACCCAGTACTTC.

V is TRBV5-6 and J is TRBJ1-2, with D unclear. CDR1 and CDR2 (germline): SGHDT, YYEEEE. This CDR3 region has 13 residues. Trimming took off 0 bases at V and 6 bases at J, with 9 bases between the two ends. CDR3 loop: CASSLGRSDGYTF. For the CDR3, the DNA is TGTGCCAGCAGCTTGGGCAGATCCGATGGCTACACCTTC.

V usage is TRBV2 and J usage is TRBJ2-3; no clear D. From germline, CDR1 is SNHLY and CDR2 FYNNEI. This CDR3 comprises 12 residues. Trimming removed 7 bases at V and 4 bases at J, with 9 bases between. This CDR3 is CASKVESDTQYF. Written as DNA, the CDR3 is TGTGCCAGCAAGGTAGAATCAGATACGCAGTATTTT.

The chain carries TRBV6-6 and TRBJ2-5; D not resolved. The CDR3 spans 12 residues. The germline V and J ends were trimmed by 6 bases and 5 bases, with 10 bases remaining between them. From germline, CDR1 is MNHNY and CDR2 SVGAGI (reference sequence). CDR3: CASRWASETQYF. For the CDR3, the DNA is TGTGCCAGCAGATGGGCGTCTGAGACCCAGTACTTC.

The chain is built from TRBV5-1 and TRBJ1-1; D is unclear. Trimming left V 0 bases short and J 0 bases short, with 15 bases between. Germline CDR1 reads SGHRS; CDR2 reads YFSETQ. This CDR3 is built from 17 residues. The CDR3 DNA is TGCGCCAGCAGCTTGGTTCAGTACGCAACCATGAACACTGAAGCTTTCTTT. Protein sequence: CASSLVQYATMNTEAFF.

The chain combines TRBV7-7 with TRBJ2-1; a possible D gene is TRBD2 (7 bases). Looked up from germline, CDR1 is SSHAT and CDR2 is FNYEAQ (reference sequence). The CDR3 is made up of 15 amino acids. V was trimmed by 5 bases and J by 4 bases, leaving 15 bases between them. CDR3 in DNA: TGTGCCAGCAGCCCCGGGGGGCATTCTTACAATGAGCAGTTCTTC. Protein sequence: CASSPGGHSYNEQFF.